What follows is one T cell receptor beta chain and its context. What it binds is unknown. These data belong to a study of T cells in localized non-small cell lung cancer. The V segment lost 4 bases and the J segment 1 base; nucleotides outside the gene matches: 6. This CDR3 comprises 17 residues. The germline V gene encodes CDR1 MNHNS and CDR2 SASEGT. Here immunoSEQ multiplex PCR was the method, and the copy in TCRdb shows in-frame clones only, minus some. The repertoire includes some 78,000 clones, 70% to 90% of them detected once, and around 2.8% sits in the top ten. General study findings and limits: The tumor had only one region sequenced, so heterogeneity remains possible. Peak T cell clonality was found in uninvolved adjacent lung, exceeding tumor. Adjacent lung tissue had a median about 58 of the top 100 clones found in the tumor.

V and J are TRBV6-1 and TRBJ1-4; TRBD1 aligns across 10 bases. The TCR comes from a man aged 40 to 75 with stage I lung adenocarcinoma. The sample here was peripheral blood, taken before any cancer treatment. The CDR3 nucleotides are TGTGCCAGCAGTGCGGGGACAGGGGCGAGAACTAATGAAAAACTGTTTTTT. Residues: CASSAGTGARTNEKLFF.